The 9 T cell receptor beta chains below all came from one sample that was sequenced in a study of blood T cell repertoires in COVID-19. Produced via immunoSEQ multiplex PCR; TCRdb's table is partial and in-frame only. The sample yields 200,000 to 250,000 clones, 70% to 90% seen once. The specimen was peripheral blood. Receptors originate from a woman aged 80 or older with acute or convalescent COVID-19.

The genes are TRBV5-1 and TRBJ1-2; 9 bases map to TRBD1. Germline CDR1 is SGHRS and CDR2 is YFSETQ. This CDR3 is built from 17 residues. The ends lost 6 bases at V and 5 bases at J; junction bases unmatched: 17. Here the CDR3 reads CASTLQLGQGSLYGYTF. For the CDR3, the DNA is TGCGCCAGCACCCTACAACTCGGACAGGGGTCATTGTATGGCTACACCTTC. Complete variable domain (other parts from reference TRBV5-1 and TRBJ1-2): KAGVTQTPRYLIKTRGQQVTLSCSPISGHRSVSWYQQTPGQGLQFLFEYFSETQRNKGNFPGRFSGRQFSNSRSEMNVSTLELGDSALYLCASTLQLGQGSLYGYTFGSGTRLTVV.

This clone was counted between two and nine times. The V call is TRBV3-1 (or the pseudogene TRBV3-2), the J call TRBJ2-5; D unresolved. V was shortened by 1 base and J by 1 base, with 16 bases between the two germline ends. CDR3 length: 17 amino acids. CDR1 is LGHDT, CDR2 YNNKEL, per germline (reference sequence). The CDR3 spells CASSQATAARFQETQYF. CDR3 DNA: TGTGCCAGCAGCCAAGCGACGGCAGCGCGTTTCCAAGAGACCCAGTACTTC.

The chain combines TRBV11-3 with TRBJ2-3, with 13 bases identical to TRBD2. The germline V gene has CDR1 SGHNT and CDR2 YENEEA. This CDR3 contains 19 residues. Germline trimming cut 2 bases from V and 2 bases from J; bases unmatched to any gene: 10. The CDR3 region has the DNA TGTGCCAGCAGCTTAACCCGACTAGCGGGGGGCTCAATCACAGATACGCAGTATTTT. This gives the protein CASSLTRLAGGSITDTQYF. Together with reference TRBV11-3 and TRBJ2-3, the CDR3 gives the full variable domain: EAGVVQSPRYKIIEKKQPVAFWCNPISGHNTLYWYLQNLGQGPELLIRYENEEAVDDSQLPKDRFSAERLKGVDSTLKIQPAELGDSAVYLCASSLTRLAGGSITDTQYFGPGTRLTVL.

The CDR3 DNA reads as TGTGCCAGCAGCTTGTTACAGGGGACAGATACGCAGTATTTT. Encoded protein: CASSLLQGTDTQYF. The chain combines TRBV5-5 with TRBJ2-3; 7 bases are shared with TRBD1. Per the germline V gene, CDR1 is SGHKS and CDR2 is YYEKEE (reference sequence). Trimming cost V 1 base and J 3 bases; bases outside gene matches: 2. This CDR3 spans 14 amino acids.

The chain employs TRBV15 and TRBJ2-1; D perhaps matches TRBD1 (5 bases). V lost 1 base, J lost 5 bases, and 9 bases lay in between. The length of the CDR3 is 14 residues. Germline V gene lookup returns CDR1 LNHNV and CDR2 YYDKDF (reference sequence). Written as DNA, the CDR3 is TGTGCCACCAGCAGAGGCGGACAACACAATGAGCAGTTCTTC. Its protein is CATSRGGQHNEQFF.

The chain has TRBV7-2 and TRBJ1-2, with a tentative D call TRBD1 (6 bases). V was cut by 0 bases and J by 6 bases, with 8 bases left in between. The CDR3 loop spans 13 amino acids. Germline V gene sequence: CDR1 SGHTA, CDR2 FQGNSA. CDR3 loop: CASSLAWTDGYTF. The CDR3 DNA follows: TGTGCCAGCAGCTTAGCCTGGACAGATGGCTACACCTTC.

This clone was detected a few times. One end of the junction varies from germline; a read error may be responsible. V usage is TRBV7-3 and J usage is TRBJ2-1; TRBD2 matches at 14 bases. The CDR3 has 17 amino acids. Germline V lookup: CDR1 SGHTA, CDR2 FQGTGA. The CDR3 coding sequence is TGTGCCAGCAGTCCCGGACTAGCGGGGGGCTCCGACAATGAGCAGTTCTTC. This gives the protein CASSPGLAGGSDNEQFF.

This clone has only a few counts. The rearrangement uses TRBV30 and TRBJ2-1; 10 bases match TRBD2. Germline assignment: CDR1 GTSNPN and CDR2 SVGIG (reference sequence). V was clipped by 5 bases and J by 7 bases; unmatched bases: 14. The length of the CDR3 is 16 residues. DNA for the CDR3: TGTGCCTGGTCTCGATCGGGACTAGCGTCTTTTAATGAGCAGTTCTTC. Its protein is CAWSRSGLASFNEQFF.

The chain employs TRBV18 and TRBJ1-1; D perhaps matches TRBD1 (5 bases). This CDR3 region has 17 residues. The germline V gene encodes CDR1 KGHSH and CDR2 LQKENI. V was cut by 5 bases and J by 3 bases, with 22 bases left in between. The CDR3 protein is CASSVDGGGLGDTEAFF. In DNA form, the CDR3 reads TGTGCCAGCTCAGTCGACGGGGGTGGGTTGGGTGACACTGAAGCTTTCTTT.